Given below is one T cell receptor (beta chain) in context. Frequency shows this clonotype is medium-sized (0.01 to 0.1%); no count was noted. No antigen is known for it. Receptor libraries were prepared by 10x single-cell sequencing. CSF cells were profiled with 10X Genomics single-cell V(D)J and 5' gene-expression libraries. An Illumina NextSeq550 was used to sequence the CSF single-cell TCR libraries. As for the original processing: V(D)J reads were aligned to the vdj-GRCh38 alts ensemble 2.0.0 reference and processed with the Cell Ranger vdj pipeline. A clonotype was defined as a group of cell barcodes sharing the same set of productive CDR3 nucleotide sequences. Clonotype information was added to Seurat v3.0 gene-expression metadata to link clonality with transcriptional profiles. Any CSF cell with more than 1,800 genes, more than 7,500 UMIs or more than 10% mitochondrial reads was excluded. To identify TCRs with known antigen specificity, CDR3-beta sequences were compared against VDJdb. The network analysis of clone sharing was performed with the R package qgraph and was limited to TCRs that had complete alpha and beta chains. Each CDR3 protein sequence appears as one entry after TCRdb reprocessed the reads, and no DNA is included. These V and J calls originate from TCRdb's pipeline instead of the authors' own analysis. The table held for this sample gives around 1,000 distinct CDR3 sequences. Approximately 14% of the sample rests with the top ten.

None of the participants had acute infectious disease, and every participant was in good physical condition. For droplet-based sequencing, live CSF cells were sorted using a live/dead marker. CSF was obtained by lumbar puncture, and immune cells were pelleted by centrifugation at 300g. Each CSF sample was examined for red blood cells, and any sample with blood contamination was excluded. CSF cells were cryopreserved in freezing medium, frozen at -80 degrees C overnight, and then transferred to liquid nitrogen for storage. Before analysis, CSF samples were stored for less than six months. The entry originates in a study of CD8 T cells in cerebrospinal fluid in Alzheimer's disease (dated by TCRdb to about 2020). Looking at the study overall: The study used two single-cell methods, plate-based nested PCR sequencing and droplet-based sequencing, to evaluate clonal expansion of CSF T cells. The droplet-based CSF comparison of patients and controls included roughly 9 healthy controls (about 11,000 cells) and roughly 9 patients with MCI or Alzheimer's disease (approximately 9,800 cells). This study tested whether clonally expanded T cells could be found in cerebrospinal fluid from healthy elderly individuals and from patients with neurodegenerative disease. The CSF gene-expression analysis, which included patients with Parkinson's disease, covered a total of roughly 25 samples. What the research found in general, with its limitations: The largest CSF clone made up a higher percentage of TCRs in patients with MCI or Alzheimer's disease than in controls. When the data were pooled, 4 of 6 Alzheimer's patients but only 1 of 10 healthy subjects had a highly expanded clone, defined as one making up at least 3% of TCRs. Only samples with detectable clones (roughly eleven healthy, 5 MCI, 5 AD, 6 PD) were included in the overall clonality comparison. It was cautioned by the authors that a causal link between EBV and Alzheimer's disease is not established by the detection of EBV-specific TCRs in CSF. The EBV-specific clones were neither the most highly expanded clones nor enriched among patients.

There are 16 amino acids in the CDR3, from cysteine to phenylalanine inclusive. This entry has no DNA. CDR1 MDHEN and CDR2 SYDVKM were looked up in the germline V gene. This clonotype was obtained from a human donor in good health. The rearrangement joined TRBV28 to TRBJ1-3; TCRdb lists TRBD1, though no DNA is available to test this call. Material: cerebrospinal fluid. CDR3 sequence: CASSQTGGVSGNTIYF.